Below, one T cell receptor beta chain is given with its context. The CDR3 has 14 amino acids. The V end lost 8 bases, the J end lost 6 bases, and 19 bases lay between the germline ends. Germline-derived CDR1 and CDR2 are LNHDA and SQIVND (reference sequence). The data were obtained in a study of blood T cell repertoires in COVID-19. Across the whole study: Collection of acute and convalescent COVID-19 samples took place in the United States, Italy and Spain. PBMCs, B-cell-depleted T cells, or T cells provided the cDNA or gDNA that made up the material.

This table comes from immunoSEQ multiplex PCR, and its TCRdb copy is limited to in-frame clones, with some not included. The table includes roughly 280,000 clones, 87% detected once. This clonotype was sampled from a woman aged 50 to 60 who had recovered from COVID-19. The J gene is TRBJ1-1, the V gene TRBV19; D is ambiguous. Sequencing input: peripheral blood. CDR3 sequence (DNA): TGTGCCAGTTCCATTCGCCGGAGGAGGGCTGAAGCTTTCTTT. It translates to CASSIRRRRAEAFF.